One and the same sample provided the 2 T cell receptor beta chains below, sequenced in a study of blood T cell repertoires in COVID-19. Produced via immunoSEQ multiplex PCR; TCRdb's table is partial and in-frame only. The sample includes just over 300,000 clones, roughly 90% seen only once; the top ten take around 9.3%. Sequenced material: PBMCs or T cells enriched from blood (not recorded which). The source of these receptors is a woman between 18 and 29 years old who had recovered from COVID-19.

V is TRBV29-1 and J is TRBJ2-1, with D tentatively TRBD2 (5 bases). The germline V gene has CDR1 SQVTM and CDR2 ANQGSEA. CDR3 length: 15 amino acids. The CDR3: CSVSPTGEWDNEQFF. The CDR3 coding sequence is TGCAGTGTTTCCCCTACCGGGGAGTGGGACAATGAGCAGTTCTTC.

This sequence joins TRBV28 and TRBJ1-2; D might be TRBD1 (5 bases). Germline V gives CDR1 MDHEN, CDR2 SYDVKM. Trimming removed 3 bases from V and 5 bases from J, with 10 bases in between. The CDR3 loop spans 13 amino acids. CDR3 region: CASSLYRFYGYTF. The CDR3 bases are TGTGCCAGCAGTTTGTACAGGTTTTATGGCTACACCTTC.